The subject of this entry is one T cell receptor beta chain. Its antigen remains unknown. The authors ran a second PCR of about 6 to 11 cycles using a sample-barcoded 5' primer and a J-beta primer mix. TCRdb analysed the 5' RACE reads with MiXCR anew, one entry per CDR3 protein. The sample shows around 1,900,000 distinct CDR3 sequences, about 39% of them seen only once. These data come from a study of blood T cells in healthy people across ages. The study's findings and limits: Long-lived donors had more naive CD4+ cells and higher diversity than aged donors. As age increased, TCR beta diversity per million T cells fell in a roughly linear fashion.

CDR3 length: 16 residues. The V and J ends lost 2 bases and 3 bases, in that order; junction bases with no gene match: 8. The genes are TRBV12-3 or TRBV12-4 and TRBJ1-2; TRBD1 agrees at 8 bases. Material: blood. The TCR originated in a human donor in good health. CDR3 loop: CASSLIGAGGYYGYTF. The CDR3 region has the DNA TGTGCCAGCAGTTTAATCGGCGCAGGGGGCTACTATGGCTACACCTTC.